The source of this T cell receptor (beta chain) is a study of response to subunit inactivated influenza vaccine. Findings of the study overall: Only a handful of new T cells, the authors suggested, are recruited with each seasonal influenza vaccination.

TCRdb reprocessed the RT-PCR reads with MiXCR, giving one entry per CDR3 protein. Among around 470,000 distinct CDR3 sequences, under 8.5% were seen once, and the ten largest hold under 15%. V lost 5 bases and J lost 9, with 35 bases in between. Germline lookup yields CDR1 SGHAT and CDR2 FQNNGV. The CDR3 length is 20 residues. This clonotype was recorded a few times. As yet, its antigen is unknown. The source is a man aged 45-69 years who received an inactivated influenza vaccine. The chain carries TRBV11-2 and TRBJ2-1; a possible D gene is TRBD2 (8 bases). The material sequenced was PBMCs from blood, taken less than 30 months after vaccination. CDR3 DNA sequence: TGTGCCAGCAGCCCAGGGGGGCCTTTAGGATGGCGGGGGGCTTCTGGTGAGCAGTTCTTC. Protein: CASSPGGPLGWRGASGEQFF.